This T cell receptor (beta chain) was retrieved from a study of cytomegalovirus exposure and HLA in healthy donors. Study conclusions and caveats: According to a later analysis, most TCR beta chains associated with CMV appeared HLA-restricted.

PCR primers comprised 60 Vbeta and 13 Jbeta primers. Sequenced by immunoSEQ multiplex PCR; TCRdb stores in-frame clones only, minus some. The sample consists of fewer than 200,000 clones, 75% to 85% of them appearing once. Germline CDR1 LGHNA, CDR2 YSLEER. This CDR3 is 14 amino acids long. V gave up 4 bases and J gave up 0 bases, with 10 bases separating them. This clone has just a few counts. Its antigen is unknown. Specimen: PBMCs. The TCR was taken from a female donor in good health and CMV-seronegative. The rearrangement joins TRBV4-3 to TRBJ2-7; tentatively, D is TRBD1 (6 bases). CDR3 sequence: CASSRDTFSYEQYF. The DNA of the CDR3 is TGCGCCAGCAGCCGGGACACCTTCTCCTACGAGCAGTACTTC.